This record concerns one TCR beta chain sequence. What it binds is not known. Germline CDR1 is LGHNA and CDR2 is YNFKEQ. Trimming removed 3 bases from V and 4 bases from J, with 11 bases in between. This CDR3 region has 14 residues. The organoids combined MS5 murine stromal cells carrying human DLL1 with human hematopoietic stem and progenitor cells. The seeding cells were CD34+CD3- hematopoietic stem and progenitor cells purified by FACS to remove T cells. Organoids were cultured serum-free with B27, FLT3L, IL-7 and ascorbic acid. These data come from a study of T cells generated in artificial thymic organoids. The study's findings and limits: Organoid-derived CD8 T cells had diversity comparable to thymic and blood naive cells.

Reverse primers in the TRAC or TRBC constant regions drove separate semi-nested PCRs for TCRalpha and TCRbeta. Between roughly 3.5 and 500 ng total RNA went into cDNA synthesis. TCRdb used MiXCR to reprocess the 5' RACE reads, holding one entry per CDR3 protein. The repertoire holds over 7,000 distinct CDR3 sequences, roughly a quarter seen once, with about 3% in the top ten. V and J are TRBV4-2 and TRBJ2-3; D may be TRBD2 (6 bases). Source material: naive CD8+ T cells grown in artificial thymic organoids from cord blood stem and progenitor cells. Subset described: CD3+TCRalphabeta+CD8SP T cells; for blood, CD45RO-CCR7+ naive CD8+ T cells. The TCR originated in a human donor who gave cord blood stem cells for thymic organoid culture, a cardiac surgery patient who gave postnatal thymus, or a blood donor (not recorded which). The CDR3 bases are TGTGCCAGCAGCCACCTCCGGGAGTCAGATACGCAGTATTTT. Amino acid sequence: CASSHLRESDTQYF.